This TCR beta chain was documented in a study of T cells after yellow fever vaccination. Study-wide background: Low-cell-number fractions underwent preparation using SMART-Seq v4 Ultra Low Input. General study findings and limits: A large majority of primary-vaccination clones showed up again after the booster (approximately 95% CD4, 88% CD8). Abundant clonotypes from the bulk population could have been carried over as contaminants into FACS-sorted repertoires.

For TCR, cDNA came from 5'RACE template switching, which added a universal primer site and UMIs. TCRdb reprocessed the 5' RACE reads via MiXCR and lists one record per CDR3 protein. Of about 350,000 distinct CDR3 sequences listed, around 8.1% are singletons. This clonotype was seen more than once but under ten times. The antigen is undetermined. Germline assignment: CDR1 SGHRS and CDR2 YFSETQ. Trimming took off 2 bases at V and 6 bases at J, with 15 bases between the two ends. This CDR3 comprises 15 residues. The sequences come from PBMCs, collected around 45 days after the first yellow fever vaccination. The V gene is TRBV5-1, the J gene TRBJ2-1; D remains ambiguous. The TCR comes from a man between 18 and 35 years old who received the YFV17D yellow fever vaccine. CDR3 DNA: TGCGCCAGCAGCTTTCACAGCGCGTCGTCCAATGAGCAGTTCTTC. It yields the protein CASSFHSASSNEQFF.